A selection of T cell receptor beta chains follows, all from one sample in a study of T cell responses to AZD1222 COVID-19 vaccine. Libraries were prepared by immunoSEQ multiplex PCR; TCRdb keeps only in-frame clonotypes and omits some of them. Here the sample spans around 130,000 clones, about 86% being singletons. Source: peripheral blood, taken on day 0 of AZD1222 vaccination. These receptor sequences come from an adult in good health. Each CDR3 is given with its conserved first and last residue. Each record gives: CDR3 protein, V gene.

cdr3_aa: CASSLRVRGLYEQYF
v_call: TRBV28

cdr3_aa: CASSPGTGFDGYTF
v_call: TRBV5-4

cdr3_aa: CSVAKTVNYGYTF
v_call: TRBV29-1

cdr3_aa: CASSSGQGSTDTQYF
v_call: TRBV6-5

cdr3_aa: CATAPGSYGYTF
v_call: TRBV10-3

cdr3_aa: CASTQDRDTDTQYF
v_call: TRBV6-5

cdr3_aa: CASSLQQGQGGYTF
v_call: TRBV5-1

cdr3_aa: CASSEEGSGPGAFF
v_call: TRBV2

cdr3_aa: CASSLGTGSYGYTF
v_call: TRBV13

cdr3_aa: CASSSPGQGVQFF
v_call: TRBV5-1

cdr3_aa: CASRPLGTEAFF
v_call: TRBV7-9

cdr3_aa: CASRGQGIYNEQFF
v_call: TRBV7-9

cdr3_aa: CASSSTGASNQPQHF
v_call: TRBV6-5

cdr3_aa: CASSPRQGGTGELFF
v_call: TRBV27

cdr3_aa: CASSFGTLGQETQYF
v_call: TRBV7-9

cdr3_aa: CASRRNTDTQYF
v_call: TRBV11-3

cdr3_aa: CASSEGGGLAGETQYF
v_call: TRBV5-4

cdr3_aa: CASSIGTSGAGELFF
v_call: TRBV19

cdr3_aa: CASSLSQAAGGTEAFF
v_call: TRBV27

cdr3_aa: CATGLAGGTETQYF
v_call: TRBV6-5

cdr3_aa: CASSPGGYTF
v_call: TRBV2

cdr3_aa: CAISESGGTGNTGELFF
v_call: TRBV10-3

cdr3_aa: CASSPSWDRGGSNYGYTF
v_call: TRBV7-9

cdr3_aa: CASSRAELSYGYTF
v_call: TRBV6-5

cdr3_aa: CASSPTSQWGNEQFF
v_call: TRBV7-6

cdr3_aa: CASSHPPGQGVNQPQHF
v_call: TRBV7-7

cdr3_aa: CASSPPGQGYSPLHF
v_call: TRBV28

cdr3_aa: CASSGQGIAREKLFF
v_call: TRBV7-2

cdr3_aa: CASREDRDYTEAFF
v_call: TRBV6-1

cdr3_aa: CASSPARGNTGELFF
v_call: TRBV7-2

cdr3_aa: CASSDGYTEAFF
v_call: TRBV7-3

cdr3_aa: CARRPSRDRVARRRYEQYF
v_call: TRBV5-4

cdr3_aa: CASATSPGFGTDTQYF
v_call: TRBV9

cdr3_aa: CASSYSAVTSDTQYF
v_call: TRBV6-5

cdr3_aa: CSASGITDTQYF
v_call: TRBV20-1

cdr3_aa: CASSDVNRDEQFF
v_call: TRBV10-2

cdr3_aa: CASSPLSGSNSPLHF
v_call: TRBV5-6

cdr3_aa: CASSSTGGERNTIYF
v_call: TRBV5-5

cdr3_aa: CASRNRTKINYGYTF
v_call: TRBV28

cdr3_aa: CASSQDVGGTTTDTQYF
v_call: TRBV4-1

cdr3_aa: CASSPPTRERSGFYNEQFF
v_call: TRBV7-9

cdr3_aa: CAWSVGQPGNTEAFF
v_call: TRBV30

cdr3_aa: CSGGWSLETQYF
v_call: TRBV29-1

cdr3_aa: CASSQEGWGSGYGYTF
v_call: TRBV5-4

cdr3_aa: CASSLLEGGSPLHF
v_call: TRBV5-5

cdr3_aa: CASSEGHGGGTEAFF
v_call: TRBV6-1

cdr3_aa: CASSHPGGRLAGANTGELFF
v_call: TRBV4-1

cdr3_aa: CASSLVGQGAYEQYF
v_call: TRBV7-9

cdr3_aa: CASSPGTGGQPQHF
v_call: TRBV28

cdr3_aa: CASRLGQLNTEAFF
v_call: TRBV6-5

cdr3_aa: CASIRLSYEQYF
v_call: TRBV23-1

cdr3_aa: CASSEAGINQPQHF
v_call: TRBV2

cdr3_aa: CASSLAGVYNEQFF
v_call: TRBV7-2

cdr3_aa: CASSLGGALSNQPQHF
v_call: TRBV13

cdr3_aa: CASSPTRDPQVPGELFF
v_call: TRBV5-1

cdr3_aa: CASSYSQQSYGYTF
v_call: TRBV7-2

cdr3_aa: CASSRDSGVTDTQYF
v_call: TRBV6-6